This T cell receptor beta chain was observed in a study of cytotoxic CD8 clonotypes in ibrutinib-treated CLL. J lost 8 bases, V lost 4 bases, and 11 bases had no gene match. Germline V gene data show CDR1 as SGHRS and CDR2 as YFSETQ. This CDR3 is 14 amino acids long. TCRdb's table, derived via immunoSEQ multiplex PCR, lists solely in-frame clones and lacks some. The sample shows tens of thousands of clones, over 70% of them seen only once. This TCR was sampled from a human donor with chronic lymphocytic leukemia. Source: PBMCs, taken before ibrutinib treatment. This sequence joins TRBV5-1 and TRBJ1-2, with 7 bases that match TRBD1. The chain's CDR3 is CASSEGAGDDGYTF. The CDR3 DNA reads as TGCGCCAGCAGCGAGGGGGCAGGGGACGACGGCTACACCTTC.